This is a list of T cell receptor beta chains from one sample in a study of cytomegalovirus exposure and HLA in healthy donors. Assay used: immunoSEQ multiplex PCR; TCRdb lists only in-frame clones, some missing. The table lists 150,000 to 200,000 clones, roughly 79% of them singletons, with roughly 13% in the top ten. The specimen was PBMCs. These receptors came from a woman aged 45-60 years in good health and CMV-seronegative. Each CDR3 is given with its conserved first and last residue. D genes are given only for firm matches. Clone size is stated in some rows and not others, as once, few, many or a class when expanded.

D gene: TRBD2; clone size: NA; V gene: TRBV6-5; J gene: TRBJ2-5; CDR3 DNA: TGTGCCACCGGGAGGAGCGGCCAAGAGACCCAGTACTTC; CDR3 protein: CATGRSGQETQYF
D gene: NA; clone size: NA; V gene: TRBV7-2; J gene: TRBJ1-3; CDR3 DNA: TGTGCCAGCAGCTTACAGGGATTCTCTGGAAACACCATATATTTT; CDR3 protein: CASSLQGFSGNTIYF
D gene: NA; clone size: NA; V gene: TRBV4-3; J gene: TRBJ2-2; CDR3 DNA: TGCGCCAGCAGCCAAGGTACCGGGACTCTCGATCCCGGGGAGCTGTTTTTT; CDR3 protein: CASSQGTGTLDPGELFF
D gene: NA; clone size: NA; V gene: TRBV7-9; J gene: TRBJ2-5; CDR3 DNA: TGTGCCAGCAGCTTAACGAGGGATCGAGGGGAGACCCAGTACTTC; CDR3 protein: CASSLTRDRGETQYF
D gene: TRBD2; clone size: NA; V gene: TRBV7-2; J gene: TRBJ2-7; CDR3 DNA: TGTGCCAGCAGGGCCCAGGCTAGCGGGAGCGCCGAGCAGTACTTC; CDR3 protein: CASRAQASGSAEQYF
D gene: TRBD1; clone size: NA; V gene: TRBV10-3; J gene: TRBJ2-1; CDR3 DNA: TGTGCCATCAGTGCCACCCCGGGACAGGGAAATGAGCAGTTCTTC; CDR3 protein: CAISATPGQGNEQFF
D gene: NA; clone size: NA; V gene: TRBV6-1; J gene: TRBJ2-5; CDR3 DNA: TGTGCCAGCAAGCAGGGCTCCGCTCGGGAGACCCAGTACTTC; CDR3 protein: CASKQGSARETQYF
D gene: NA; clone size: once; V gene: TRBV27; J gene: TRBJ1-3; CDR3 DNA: TGTGCCAGCAGTTTACGGAGCTCTGGAAACACCATATATTTT; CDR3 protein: CASSLRSSGNTIYF
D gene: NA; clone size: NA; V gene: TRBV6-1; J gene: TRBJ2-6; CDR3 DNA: TGTGCCAGCAGTGAACGGGAGAGGGTAGGGGGGGCCAACGTCCTGACTTTC; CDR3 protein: CASSERERVGGANVLTF
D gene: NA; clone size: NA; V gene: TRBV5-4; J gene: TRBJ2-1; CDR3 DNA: TGTGCCAGCAGCTTGGACAGGGGAGGCTACAATGAGCAGTTCTTC; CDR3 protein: CASSLDRGGYNEQFF
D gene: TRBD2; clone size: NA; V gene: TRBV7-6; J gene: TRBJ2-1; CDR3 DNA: TGTGCCAGCAGCTTCGGGACTAGCGGGAGTATCGAGCAGTTCTTC; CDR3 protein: CASSFGTSGSIEQFF
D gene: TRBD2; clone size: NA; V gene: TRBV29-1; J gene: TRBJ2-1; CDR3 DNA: TGCAGCGTGGATAGCGGGGGCCACTCCTACAATGAGCAGTTCTTC; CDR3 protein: CSVDSGGHSYNEQFF
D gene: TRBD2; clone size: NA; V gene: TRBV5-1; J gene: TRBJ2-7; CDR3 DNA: TGCGCCAGCAGCTCTTCCCCGGGGGGGAGCGAGCAGTACTTC; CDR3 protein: CASSSSPGGSEQYF
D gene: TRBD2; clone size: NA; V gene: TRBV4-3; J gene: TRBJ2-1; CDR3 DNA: TGCGCCAGCAGCTCTGGACTAGCGGGGACCTACAATGAGCAGTTCTTC; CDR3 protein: CASSSGLAGTYNEQFF
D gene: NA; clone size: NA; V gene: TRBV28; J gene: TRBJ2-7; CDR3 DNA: TGTGCCAGTTCCGGGATGGCCAGGGGATACGAGCAGTACTTC; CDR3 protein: CASSGMARGYEQYF
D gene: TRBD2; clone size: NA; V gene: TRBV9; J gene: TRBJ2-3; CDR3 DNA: TGTGCCAGCAGCGGGGGACTATCAGTAGATACGCAGTATTTT; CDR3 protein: CASSGGLSVDTQYF
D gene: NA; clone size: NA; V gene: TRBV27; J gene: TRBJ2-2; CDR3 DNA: TGTGCCAGCAGTTTGCTACCCCTGAGGACCGGGGAGCTGTTTTTT; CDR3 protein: CASSLLPLRTGELFF
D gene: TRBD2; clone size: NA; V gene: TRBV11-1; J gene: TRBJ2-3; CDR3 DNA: TGTGCCAGCAGCTTATTGGGCGGGGGGCGCCGCACAGATACGCAGTATTTT; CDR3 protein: CASSLLGGGRRTDTQYF
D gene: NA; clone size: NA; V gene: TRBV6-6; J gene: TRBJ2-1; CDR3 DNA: TGTGCCAGCTCTGTTAGTCGATCATCCTACAATGAGCAGTTCTTC; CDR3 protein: CASSVSRSSYNEQFF
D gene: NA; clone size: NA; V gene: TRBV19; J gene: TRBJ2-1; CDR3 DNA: TGTGCCAGTAGTATCGACGGATCGGGGAATGAGCAGTTCTTC; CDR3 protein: CASSIDGSGNEQFF
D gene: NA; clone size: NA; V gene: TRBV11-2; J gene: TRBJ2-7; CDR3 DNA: TGTGCCAGCAGCTTAGGAGGGCGGGAGCAGTACTTC; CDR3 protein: CASSLGGREQYF
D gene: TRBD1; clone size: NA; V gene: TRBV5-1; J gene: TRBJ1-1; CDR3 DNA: TGCGCCAGCAGCTACTTTCGACAGGGTGGAAACACTGAAGCTTTCTTT; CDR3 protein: CASSYFRQGGNTEAFF
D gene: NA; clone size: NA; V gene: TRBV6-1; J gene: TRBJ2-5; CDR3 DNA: TGTGCCAGCAGTGTAACGGGGGTGGAGACCCAGTACTTC; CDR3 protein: CASSVTGVETQYF
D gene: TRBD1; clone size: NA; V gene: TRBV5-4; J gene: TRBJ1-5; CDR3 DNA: TGTGCCAGCAGCTTGTTCCCCCGACAGGGGCCAGGCAATCAGCCCCAGCATTTT; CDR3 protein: CASSLFPRQGPGNQPQHF
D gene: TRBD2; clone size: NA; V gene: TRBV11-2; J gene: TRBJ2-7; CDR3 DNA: TGTGCCAGCAGCTTAGATCTCCTAGCGGGAGGGGGCGAGCAGTACTTC; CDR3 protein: CASSLDLLAGGGEQYF
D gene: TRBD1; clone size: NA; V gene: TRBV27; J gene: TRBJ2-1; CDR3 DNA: TGTGCCAGCAGTAGAAGATCCAAGGACAGGCCCAGGGAGCAGTTCTTC; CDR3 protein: CASSRRSKDRPREQFF
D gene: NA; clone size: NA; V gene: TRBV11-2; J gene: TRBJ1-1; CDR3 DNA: TGTGCCAGCAGCTTAGGGTCCCTCGGGGGGACTGAAGCTTTCTTT; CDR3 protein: CASSLGSLGGTEAFF
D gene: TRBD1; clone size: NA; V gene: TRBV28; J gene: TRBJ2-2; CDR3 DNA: TGTGCCAGCAGTTCACTTACAGGGGGCGTTATTACCGGGGAGCTGTTTTTT; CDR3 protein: CASSSLTGGVITGELFF
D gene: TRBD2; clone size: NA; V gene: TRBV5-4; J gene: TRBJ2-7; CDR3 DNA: TGTGCCAGCAGTCCCCCGGGGGGGAGAGGAGGCGAGCAGTACTTC; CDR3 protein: CASSPPGGRGGEQYF
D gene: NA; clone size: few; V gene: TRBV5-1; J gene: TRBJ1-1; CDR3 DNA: TGCGCCAGCAGCTTGTTCATGGCGGGGAACACTGAAGCTTTCTTT; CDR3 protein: CASSLFMAGNTEAFF
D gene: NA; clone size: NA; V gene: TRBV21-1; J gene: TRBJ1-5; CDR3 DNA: TGTGCCAGCAGCCCCCCCCCAACAGGGGGGATGAATAGCAATCAGCCCCAGCATTTT; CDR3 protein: CASSPPPTGGMNSNQPQHF
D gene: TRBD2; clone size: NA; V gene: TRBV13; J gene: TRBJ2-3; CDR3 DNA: TGTGCCAGCAGCCCATCACCTCCGGGACTAGCGGTCACAGATACGCAGTATTTT; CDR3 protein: CASSPSPPGLAVTDTQYF
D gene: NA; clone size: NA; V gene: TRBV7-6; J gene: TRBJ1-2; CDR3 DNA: TGTGCCAGCAGCTTAAGGCAGGACTATGGCTACACCTTC; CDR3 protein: CASSLRQDYGYTF
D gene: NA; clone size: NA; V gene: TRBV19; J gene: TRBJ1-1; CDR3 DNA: TGTGCCAGTACGAGTCAGAACACTGAAGCTTTCTTT; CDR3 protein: CASTSQNTEAFF
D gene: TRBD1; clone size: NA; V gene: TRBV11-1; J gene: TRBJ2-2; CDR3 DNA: TGTGCCAGCAGCCCCGGGACAGGGGGCGCAACCGGGGAGCTGTTTTTT; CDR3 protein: CASSPGTGGATGELFF
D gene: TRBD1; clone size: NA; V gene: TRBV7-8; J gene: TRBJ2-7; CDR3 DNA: TGTGCCAGCAGCCGGACAGGCAATTACGAGCAGTACTTC; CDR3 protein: CASSRTGNYEQYF
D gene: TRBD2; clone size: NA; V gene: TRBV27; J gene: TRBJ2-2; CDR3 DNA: TGTGCCAGCCAGCAAGGAGCGGGGACGAACACCGGGGAGCTGTTTTTT; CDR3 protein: CASQQGAGTNTGELFF
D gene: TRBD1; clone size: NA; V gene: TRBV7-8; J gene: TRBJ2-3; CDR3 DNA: TGTGCCAGCAACCCCCGACAGGGACCTACAAGCACAGATACGCAGTATTTT; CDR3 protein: CASNPRQGPTSTDTQYF
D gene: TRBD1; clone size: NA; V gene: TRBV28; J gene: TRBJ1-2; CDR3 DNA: TGTGCCAGCGCCACAGGGGCATATGGCTACACCTTC; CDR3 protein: CASATGAYGYTF
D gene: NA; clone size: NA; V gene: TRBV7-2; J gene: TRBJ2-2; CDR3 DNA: TGTGCCAGCAGCTTAGCAAGCGGAAGAAACACCGGGGAGCTGTTTTTT; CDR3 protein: CASSLASGRNTGELFF
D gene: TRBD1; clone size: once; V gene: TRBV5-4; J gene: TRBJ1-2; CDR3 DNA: TGTGCCAGCACCCCCGGGACAGCAACTAACTATGGCTACACCTTC; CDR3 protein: CASTPGTATNYGYTF
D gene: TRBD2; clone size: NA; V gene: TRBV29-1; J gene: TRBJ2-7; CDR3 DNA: TGCAGCGTACGAAGGACTAGCGGGACCGCCTACGAGCAGTACTTC; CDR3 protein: CSVRRTSGTAYEQYF
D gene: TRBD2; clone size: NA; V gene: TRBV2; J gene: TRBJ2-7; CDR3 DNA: TGTGCCAGCAAAGCGAGTAGCGGGGGGAGTCTTTACGAGCAGTACTTC; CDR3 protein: CASKASSGGSLYEQYF
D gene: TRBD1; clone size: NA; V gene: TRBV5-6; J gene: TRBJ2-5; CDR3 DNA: TGTGCCAGCAGCTTGGGAGGGGGCGGTCAAGAGACCCAGTACTTC; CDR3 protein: CASSLGGGGQETQYF